The entry below gives a single T cell receptor beta chain sequence along with its context. This sample was taken from a study of blood T cell repertoires in COVID-19. CDR1 is SGHVS, CDR2 FQNEAQ, per germline. V lost 5 bases, J lost 1 base, and 5 bases lay in between. The CDR3 consists of 12 residues. The table came from immunoSEQ multiplex PCR; TCRdb's copy has only in-frame clones and leaves some out. The sample lists some 200,000 clones, around 90% occurring once. Sequencing was done on a sample of peripheral blood. The chain links TRBV7-8 to TRBJ1-1; D not certain. The sequence was obtained from a man aged 65 to 85 with acute or convalescent COVID-19. The CDR3 region is CASSHGNTEAFF. The CDR3 region has the DNA TGTGCCAGCAGCCACGGGAACACTGAAGCTTTCTTT.